Below, 30 T cell receptor beta chains from the same sample are listed, as sequenced in a study of post-analysis software for immune sequencing data. Study-level points and caveats: Four or five TRBV segments (TRBV5-6, TRBV5-1 and TRBV20-1 among them) occurred more frequently in patients than in controls.

Carried by the TCR beta cDNA libraries were unique molecular identifiers. One entry per CDR3 protein results from TCRdb running MiXCR on the PCR reads. The sample lists 820,000 or so distinct CDR3 sequences, under 70% seen once, with approximately 4.5% in the top ten. For these TCRs, the target antigens are not known. Sequenced sample: blood. The source of these receptors is a girl between 10 and 17 years old with multiple sclerosis.

This clonotype occurred a few times. The genes are TRBV9 and TRBJ2-5, with D maybe TRBD1 (6 bases). CDR3 length: 15 residues. The V end was cut by 3 bases, the J end by 5 bases, with 17 bases between. Per germline, CDR1 SGDLS and CDR2 YYNGEE. CDR3 DNA: TGTGCCAGCAGCGGTGGGACAATGCCCGGGGAGACCCAGTACTTC. Translated, it gives CASSGGTMPGETQYF.

This clonotype was seen once. At one boundary the junction diverges from the germline segment, which might be a read error. J is TRBJ1-1 and V is TRBV7-3; D is perhaps TRBD1 (6 bases). The CDR3 contains 16 residues. Germline V lookup: CDR1 SGHTA, CDR2 FQGTGA. The CDR3 loop is CAGSLGALQRNTEAFF. The CDR3 bases are TGTGCCGGCAGCTTGGGGGCCTTACAGCGGAACACTGAAGCTTTCTTT.

CDR3 sequence: CASSPGRTTVNTQYF. CDR3 bases: TGTGCCAGCTCACCAGGGAGAACGACTGTGAATACGCAGTATTTT. This sequence joins TRBV18 and TRBJ2-3; tentatively, D is TRBD2 (5 bases). CDR1 and CDR2 (germline): KGHSH, LQKENI. V was cut by 2 bases and J by 7 bases, with 16 bases left in between. The CDR3 runs to 15 residues.

This clonotype was recorded a few times. This sequence joins TRBV12-3 or TRBV12-4 and TRBJ2-5; D not certain. V lost 1 base, J lost 11 bases, and 11 bases lay in between. The CDR3 covers 12 residues. The CDR3 region has the DNA TGTGCCAGCAGTTTAGATGGGCCCGGGCAGTACTTC. This encodes CASSLDGPGQYF.

This clonotype came up many times. The rearrangement links TRBV5-1 to TRBJ2-7, with TRBD1 matching 8 bases. Germline values: CDR1 SGHRS, CDR2 YFSETQ. The CDR3 contains 15 residues. V was pared by 0 bases and J by 5 bases, with 7 bases of the junction left unmatched. DNA of the CDR3: TGCGCCAGCAGCTTGGCCGGACAGGGTCTCCACGAGCAGTACTTC. This encodes CASSLAGQGLHEQYF.

The chain has TRBV15 and TRBJ2-1; 13 bases line up with TRBD2. The CDR3 has 18 residues. The V and J ends lost 3 bases and 5 bases, in that order; junction bases with no gene match: 10. CDR1 is LNHNV and CDR2 is YYDKDF in the germline V gene (reference sequence). The DNA for the CDR3 is TGTGCCACCAGCAGGGGATTCAGACTAGCGGGAGGCCACAATGAGCAGTTCTTC. Its translation is CATSRGFRLAGGHNEQFF.

This chain links TRBV29-1 with TRBJ1-2, with 11 bases matching TRBD1. The CDR3 sequence is 13 residues long. The germline V gene has CDR1 SQVTM and CDR2 ANQGSEA. V lost 6 bases to trimming and J lost 6 bases; unmatched junction nucleotides: 6. This chain's CDR3 is CSVAGQGAHGYTF. The CDR3 DNA sequence: TGCAGCGTGGCAGGACAGGGGGCCCATGGCTACACCTTC.

The V gene is TRBV7-2, the J gene TRBJ2-1; tentatively, D is TRBD1 (6 bases). Germline V gene data show CDR1 as SGHTA and CDR2 as FQGNSA. V lost 2 bases and J 5 bases, leaving 13 bases between the germline ends. The length of the CDR3 is 15 residues. The CDR3 coding sequence is TGTGCCAGCAGCTTATACAGGGCCCAAAACAATGAGCAGTTCTTC. This codes for CASSLYRAQNNEQFF.

The chain carries TRBV10-3 and TRBJ2-3; D call uncertain. The V gene's germline CDR1 is ENHRY and CDR2 SYGVKD. Between the trimmed V and J ends, which lost 6 bases and 2 bases, there was a span of 12 bases. This CDR3 contains 14 residues. CDR3 loop: CAIRPSRATDTQYF. The DNA of the CDR3 is TGTGCCATCAGACCGAGCCGGGCCACAGATACGCAGTATTTT.

This clonotype turned up a few times. V gene TRBV5-1 combines with J gene TRBJ2-3; the D is unclear. V was pared by 1 base and J by 6 bases, with 3 bases between. Germline V CDR1 and CDR2: SGHRS, YFSETQ. This CDR3 is 11 amino acids long. CDR3 sequence: CASSLYDTQYF. The CDR3 nucleotides read TGCGCCAGCAGCTTGTACGATACGCAGTATTTT.

Comment on this clonotype: This could be a read error, since a much larger clone is one nucleotide away. V is TRBV6-5 and J is TRBJ2-1; 9 positions agree with TRBD2. With 2 bases clipped from V and 13 bases from J, the junction kept 21 bases outside the gene matches. Germline CDR1 is MNHEY and CDR2 is SVGAGI. The CDR3 sequence is 18 residues long. Written as DNA, the CDR3 is TGTGCCAGCAGTTACGGGGCTAGCGGGACCCCGTCGGGAGAGACCCAGTTCTTC. Protein sequence: CASSYGASGTPSGETQFF.

The V gene is TRBV9, the J gene TRBJ2-7; 14 bases match TRBD2. The J call is in doubt because the DNA end fits TRBJ2-5 better. Germline values: CDR1 SGDLS, CDR2 YYNGEE. CDR3 length equals 18 residues. In DNA form, the CDR3 reads TGTGCCAGCAGCGTAGGGGGACTAGCGGGGGCGTCCCAAGAGACCCAGTACTTC. Translated, it gives CASSVGGLAGASQETQYF.

V gene TRBV20-1 combines with J gene TRBJ1-6; TRBD1 is a possible D gene (5 bases). V was shortened by 3 bases and J by 5 bases, with 11 bases between the two germline ends. Germline V gene lookup returns CDR1 DFQATT and CDR2 SNEGSKA (reference sequence). This CDR3 spans 14 amino acids. The DNA for the CDR3 is TGCAGTGCTAGGGGGGTAGGGGATAATTCACCCCTCCACTTT. The encoded protein is CSARGVGDNSPLHF.

In DNA form, the CDR3 reads TGCGCCAGCAGCCAAGAGGGGGGCCTTTTGACAGATACGCAGTATTTT. Encoded protein: CASSQEGGLLTDTQYF. The rearrangement links TRBV4-1 to TRBJ2-3; D is possibly TRBD1 or TRBD2 (6 bases each). V was pared by 0 bases and J by 3 bases, with 13 bases between. Germline V lookup: CDR1 MGHRA, CDR2 YSYEKL. This CDR3 spans 16 amino acids.

This clonotype appeared a few times. The genes are TRBV20-1 and TRBJ2-7, with 11 bases fitting TRBD2. CDR1 and CDR2 (germline): DFQATT, SNEGSKA (reference sequence). CDR3 length: 15 amino acids. V lost 0 bases and J lost 4; bases outside the gene matches: 5. The CDR3 protein is CSARELAGGPYEQYF. The CDR3 nucleotides read TGCAGTGCTAGAGAGTTAGCGGGAGGGCCATACGAGCAGTACTTC.

This clonotype was seen only a few times. The chain joins TRBV3-1 to TRBJ2-5; the D is unclear. The J call may not be correct, given that the DNA end is closer to TRBJ2-7. This CDR3 spans 14 amino acids. Per germline, CDR1 LGHDT and CDR2 YNNKEL (reference sequence). The CDR3 DNA sequence: TGTGCCAGCAGCCAAGATGCGGCGGTCCACGAGCAGTACTTC. Protein sequence: CASSQDAAVHEQYF.

The rearrangement joins TRBV29-1 to TRBJ1-1; TRBD1 aligns across 11 bases. Germline CDR1 and CDR2: SQVTM and ANQGSEA. This CDR3 is 14 amino acids long. Trimming took 7 bases from V and 1 from J; bases not matched to a gene: 5. CDR3 amino acids: CSGGTGGTNTEAFF. As DNA, the CDR3 is TGCAGCGGCGGGACAGGGGGAACGAACACTGAAGCTTTCTTT.

The chain has TRBV3-1 and TRBJ2-7; D is unresolved. From germline, CDR1 is LGHDT and CDR2 YNNKEL (reference sequence). The V and J ends lost 3 bases and 5 bases respectively, with 11 bases between them. CDR3 length equals 13 residues. In DNA, the CDR3 is TGTGCCAGCAGCCATGGGGTGTGGGACGAGCAGTACTTC. This gives the protein CASSHGVWDEQYF.

The chain carries TRBV29-1 and TRBJ1-2; D is undetermined. Germline V gives CDR1 SQVTM, CDR2 ANQGSEA. The length of the CDR3 is 13 residues. Trimming left V 6 bases short and J 0 bases short, with 11 bases between. The CDR3 region has the DNA TGCAGCGTACGACGGCCAGCTAACTATGGCTACACCTTC. The encoded protein is CSVRRPANYGYTF.

This sequence joins TRBV9 and TRBJ2-1; D not resolved. CDR1 is SGDLS, CDR2 YYNGEE, per germline. Between the trimmed V and J ends, which lost 3 bases and 6 bases, there was a span of 16 bases. The CDR3 loop spans 15 amino acids. CDR3 sequence (DNA): TGTGCCAGCAGCGGACTCTCAACGACTTTCAATGAGCAGTTCTTC. Translating it yields CASSGLSTTFNEQFF.

This sequence joins TRBV29-1 and TRBJ2-7; weak D call: TRBD2 (5 bases). The CDR3 length is 14 residues. Germline CDR1 is SQVTM and CDR2 is ANQGSEA. Trimming removed 5 bases from V and 2 bases from J, with 16 bases in between. CDR3 DNA sequence: TGCAGCGTTTATGAGGGAGTCGGGACCTACGAGCAGTACTTC. Protein sequence: CSVYEGVGTYEQYF.

The chain has TRBV5-1 and TRBJ2-7; D is uncertain. V lost 2 bases and J 5 bases, leaving 11 bases between the germline ends. CDR1 is SGHRS, CDR2 YFSETQ, per germline. The CDR3 spans 13 residues. The CDR3 DNA reads TGCGCCAGCAGCTTATTACAGAGCCACGAGCAGTACTTC. It codes for CASSLLQSHEQYF. Using reference TRBV5-1 and TRBJ2-7 for the parts outside the CDR3, the full variable domain is KAGVTQTPRYLIKTRGQQVTLSCSPISGHRSVSWYQQTPGQGLQFLFEYFSETQRNKGNFPGRFSGRQFSNSRSEMNVSTLELGDSALYLCASSLLQSHEQYFGPGTRLTVT.

The rearrangement joins TRBV30 to TRBJ1-2; D is possibly TRBD1 (6 bases). The germline V gene has CDR1 GTSNPN and CDR2 SVGIG (reference sequence). With 3 bases removed from V and 7 bases from J, the gap between germline ends came to 12 bases. This CDR3 contains 12 residues. CDR3 sequence (DNA): TGTGCCTGGAGCAGGGGCGTTGGTGGCTACACCTTC. As protein: CAWSRGVGGYTF.

V gene TRBV15 combines with J gene TRBJ2-7; the D is unclear. Trimming shortened V by 4 bases and J by 1 base, and 11 bases separated the two germline ends. This CDR3 is built from 14 residues. CDR1 and CDR2 from the germline V gene are LNHNV and YYDKDF (reference sequence). CDR3 DNA: TGTGCCACCAGCACTTTGGACGGTTCCTACGAGCAGTACTTC. Its translation: CATSTLDGSYEQYF.

V usage is TRBV13 and J usage is TRBJ2-1, with D perhaps TRBD1 (6 bases). Germline V gene lookup returns CDR1 PRHDT and CDR2 FYEKMQ (reference sequence). The length of the CDR3 is 14 residues. V dropped 0 bases and J dropped 10 bases, with 13 bases sitting between them. CDR3 residues: CASSLGLTRGEQFF. CDR3 coding DNA: TGTGCCAGCAGCTTAGGCCTTACGAGGGGGGAGCAGTTCTTC.

The genes are TRBV6-1 and TRBJ2-7; no firm D call. Germline loops: CDR1 MNHNS, CDR2 SASEGT. This CDR3 is built from 14 residues. Trimming took 3 bases from V and 3 from J, leaving 12 bases between them. In nucleotides, the CDR3 is TGTGCCAGCAGTGACGAGGTTATAGGCTACGAGCAGTACTTC. This gives the protein CASSDEVIGYEQYF.

The chain is built from TRBV10-3 and TRBJ2-7; D possibly matches TRBD1 or TRBD2 (6 bases each). Trimming took off 0 bases at V and 7 bases at J, with 22 bases between the two ends. This CDR3 is 17 amino acids long. The germline V gene has CDR1 ENHRY and CDR2 SYGVKD. CDR3 nucleotides: TGTGCCATCAGTGAGTCCGGGGGCTTACGATTGAAGCGGGAGCAGTACTTC. This codes for CAISESGGLRLKREQYF.

The chain recombines TRBV29-1 with TRBJ1-2, with 7 bases lining up with TRBD1. V gave up 1 base and J gave up 4 bases; unmatched junction bases: 6. This CDR3 has 14 residues. CDR1 is SQVTM and CDR2 is ANQGSEA in the germline V gene. The CDR3 loop is CSVEVRGTIYGYTF. CDR3 sequence (DNA): TGCAGCGTTGAAGTCAGGGGGACTATCTATGGCTACACCTTC.

This clonotype was detected a few times. The V and J genes are TRBV9 and TRBJ1-1, with D possibly being TRBD1 (6 bases). Germline assignment: CDR1 SGDLS and CDR2 YYNGEE. V lost 0 bases and J lost 6, with 15 bases in between. There are 15 residues in the CDR3. CDR3 loop: CASSVDGRGTSEAFF. CDR3 DNA: TGTGCCAGCAGCGTAGACGGCAGGGGCACATCTGAAGCTTTCTTT.

The V and J genes are TRBV12-5 and TRBJ2-5; D might be TRBD2 (6 bases). This CDR3 has 20 amino acids. Per germline, CDR1 LGHNT and CDR2 FRNRAP. Trimming took 3 bases from V and 2 from J, leaving 28 bases between them. CDR3 nucleotides: TGTGCTAGTGGTTTATCGGGGAGGACACCCGTTGCGGGGTCACAAGAGACCCAGTACTTC. This sequence encodes CASGLSGRTPVAGSQETQYF.